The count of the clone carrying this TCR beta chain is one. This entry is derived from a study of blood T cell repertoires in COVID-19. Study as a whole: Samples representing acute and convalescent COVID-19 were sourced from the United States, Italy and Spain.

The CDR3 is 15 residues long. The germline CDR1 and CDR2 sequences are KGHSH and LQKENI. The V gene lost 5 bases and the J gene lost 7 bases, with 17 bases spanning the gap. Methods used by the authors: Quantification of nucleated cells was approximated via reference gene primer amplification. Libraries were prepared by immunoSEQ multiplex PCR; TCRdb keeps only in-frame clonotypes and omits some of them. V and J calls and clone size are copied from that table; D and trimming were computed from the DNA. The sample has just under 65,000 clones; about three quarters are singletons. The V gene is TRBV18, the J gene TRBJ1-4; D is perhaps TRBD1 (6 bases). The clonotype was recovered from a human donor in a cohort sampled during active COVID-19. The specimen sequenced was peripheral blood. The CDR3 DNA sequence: TGTGCCAGCTCAGTAGCCGGGACAAGGGGTGAAAAACTGTTTTTT. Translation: CASSVAGTRGEKLFF.